This T cell receptor beta chain derives from a study of blood T cell repertoires in COVID-19. Clinical history as reported by participants underpinned cohort assignment. In the source study's methods: Estimated nucleated cell counts came from reference gene primer amplification. TCRdb's table, derived via immunoSEQ multiplex PCR, lists solely in-frame clones and lacks some. The V and J calls and clone size are taken from that table; D and trimming were inferred from the DNA. This repertoire shows over 300,000 clones, approximately 90% found once; its top ten account for roughly 0.97%. The CDR3 spans 13 residues. Germline assignment: CDR1 LNHDA and CDR2 SQIVND (reference sequence). V lost 5 bases and J 6 bases, leaving 11 bases between the germline ends.

The sample was PBMCs or T cells enriched from blood (not recorded which). The sequence derives from a woman under 40 with acute COVID-19. The chain combines TRBV19 with TRBJ1-5; D possibly corresponds to TRBD1 (6 bases). The CDR3 coding sequence is TGTGCCAGTAGTTCCAACAGGGTTCAGCCCCAGCATTTT. Translation gives CASSSNRVQPQHF. Full variable domain (rest looked up from reference TRBV19 and TRBJ1-5): DGGITQSPKYLFRKEGQNVTLSCEQNLNHDAMYWYRQDPGQGLRLIYYSQIVNDFQKGDIAEGYSVSREKKESFPLTVTSAQKNPTAFYLCASSSNRVQPQHFGDGTRLSIL.